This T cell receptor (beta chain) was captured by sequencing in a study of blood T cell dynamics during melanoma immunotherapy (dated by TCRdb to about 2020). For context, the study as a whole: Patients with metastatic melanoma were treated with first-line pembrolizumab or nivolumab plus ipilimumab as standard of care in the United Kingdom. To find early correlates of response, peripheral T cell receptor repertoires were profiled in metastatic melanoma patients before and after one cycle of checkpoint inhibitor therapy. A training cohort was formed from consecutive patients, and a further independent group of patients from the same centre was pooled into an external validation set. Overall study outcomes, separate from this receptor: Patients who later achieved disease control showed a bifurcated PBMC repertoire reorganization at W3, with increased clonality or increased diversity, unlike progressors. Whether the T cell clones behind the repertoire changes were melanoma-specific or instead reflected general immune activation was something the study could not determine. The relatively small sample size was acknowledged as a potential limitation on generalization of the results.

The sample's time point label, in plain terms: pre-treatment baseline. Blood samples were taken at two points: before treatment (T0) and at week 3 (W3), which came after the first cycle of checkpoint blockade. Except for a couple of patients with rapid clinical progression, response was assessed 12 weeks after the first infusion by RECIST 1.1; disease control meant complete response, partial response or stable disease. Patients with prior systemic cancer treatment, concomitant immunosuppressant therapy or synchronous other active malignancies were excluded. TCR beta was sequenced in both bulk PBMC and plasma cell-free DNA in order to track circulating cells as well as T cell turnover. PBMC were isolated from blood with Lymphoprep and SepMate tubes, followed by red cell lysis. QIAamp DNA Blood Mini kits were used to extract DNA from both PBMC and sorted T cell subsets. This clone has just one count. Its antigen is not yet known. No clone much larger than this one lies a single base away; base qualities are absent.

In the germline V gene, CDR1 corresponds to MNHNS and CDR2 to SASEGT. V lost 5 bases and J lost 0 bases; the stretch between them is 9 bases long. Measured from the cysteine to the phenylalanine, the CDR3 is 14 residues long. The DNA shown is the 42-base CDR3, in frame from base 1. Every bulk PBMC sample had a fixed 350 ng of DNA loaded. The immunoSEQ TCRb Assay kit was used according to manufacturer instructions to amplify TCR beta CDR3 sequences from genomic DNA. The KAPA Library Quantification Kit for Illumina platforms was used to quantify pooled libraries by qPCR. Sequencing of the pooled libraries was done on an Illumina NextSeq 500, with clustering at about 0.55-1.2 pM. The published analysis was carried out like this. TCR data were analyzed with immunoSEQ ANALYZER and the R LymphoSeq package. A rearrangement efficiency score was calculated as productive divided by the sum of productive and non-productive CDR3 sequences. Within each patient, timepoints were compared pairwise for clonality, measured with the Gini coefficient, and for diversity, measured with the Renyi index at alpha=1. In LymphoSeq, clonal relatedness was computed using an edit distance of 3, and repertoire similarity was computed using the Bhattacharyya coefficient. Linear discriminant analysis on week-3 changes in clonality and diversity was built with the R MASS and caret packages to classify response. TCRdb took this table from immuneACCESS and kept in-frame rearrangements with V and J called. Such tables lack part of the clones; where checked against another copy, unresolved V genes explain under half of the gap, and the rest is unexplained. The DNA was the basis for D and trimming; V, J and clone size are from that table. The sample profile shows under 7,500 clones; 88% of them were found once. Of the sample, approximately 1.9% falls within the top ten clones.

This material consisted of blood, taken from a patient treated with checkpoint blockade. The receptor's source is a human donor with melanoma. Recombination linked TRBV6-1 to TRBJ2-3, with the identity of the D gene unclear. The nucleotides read TGTGCCAGCAGTCCCATAATCAGCACAGATACGCAGTATTTT. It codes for CASSPIISTDTQYF.